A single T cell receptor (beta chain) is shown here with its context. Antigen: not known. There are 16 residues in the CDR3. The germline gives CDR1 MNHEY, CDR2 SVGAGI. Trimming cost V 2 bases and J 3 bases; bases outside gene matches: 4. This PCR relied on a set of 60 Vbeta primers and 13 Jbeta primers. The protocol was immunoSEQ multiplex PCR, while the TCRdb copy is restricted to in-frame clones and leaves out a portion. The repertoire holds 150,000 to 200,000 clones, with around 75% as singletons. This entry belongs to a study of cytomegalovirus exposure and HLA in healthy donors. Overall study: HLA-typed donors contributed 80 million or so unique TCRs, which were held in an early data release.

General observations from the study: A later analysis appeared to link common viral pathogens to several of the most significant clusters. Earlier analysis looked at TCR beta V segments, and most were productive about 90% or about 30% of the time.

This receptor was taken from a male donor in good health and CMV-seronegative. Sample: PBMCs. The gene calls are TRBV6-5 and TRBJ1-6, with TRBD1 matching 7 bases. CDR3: CASSYTGDLYNSPLHF. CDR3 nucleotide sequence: TGTGCCAGCAGTTACACAGGGGACCTCTATAATTCACCCCTCCACTTT.